This TCR beta chain was observed in a study of regulatory T cells in long-lasting Graves disease (dated by TCRdb to about 2021). Looking at the study overall: Patients with newly diagnosed Graves' disease had been on antithyroid drugs for under 3 months. Peripheral blood TCR sequencing and RNA sequencing compared persistent Graves' disease patients with newly diagnosed Graves' disease patients. The study was conducted in China and was registered as a clinical trial. A total of around 35 samples underwent TCR sequencing: about 13 from persistent and roughly 20 from newly diagnosed Graves' disease patients. Overall study outcomes, separate from this receptor: Compared with newly diagnosed patients, patients with persistent Graves' disease had lower TCR Shannon entropy and fewer highly expanded clones, which suggests clonal expansion. Only peripheral blood was studied, because thyroid tissue, the primary lesion, was inaccessible. Preferential use of TRBV28, TRBJ1-2 and TRBJ2-5 was observed in persistent disease, whereas TRBV20-1 and TRBJ2-1 were favored in newly diagnosed disease. Patients with persistent disease shared more public clonotypes (approximately 2,500) than newly diagnosed patients did (about 970). As a limitation, the authors acknowledged that the small sample size may reduce accuracy. Sequencing and analysis were restricted to the TCR beta chain.

The library came from multiplex PCR. TCRdb names Illumina HiSeq 4000 as the instrument used. To build TCR beta libraries, CDR3 regions were amplified by Arm-PCR using iRepertoire HTBI primers. Gel purification was performed on PCR products prior to sequencing. Concerning the study's data processing: Gene usage analysis of CDR3 amino acid clonotypes relied on the roughly 67 TRBV and fewer than 15 TRBJ segments identified across samples. COPE and FqMerger were used to merge the filtered high-quality paired reads into contigs. BLAST was used to align contigs to the IMGT TRBV, TRBD and TRBJ reference genes, and CDR3 was defined following IMGT. Any clonotype with a frequency above 0.1% was counted as a highly expanded clone. Shannon entropy served as the measure of repertoire diversity, while the Gini coefficient captured V-J evenness. Public clonotypes were defined as clonotypes shared by more than one individual. TCRdb reran the public reads through fastp at Q25 and MiXCR, keeping productive beta chains. Each entry merges the rows of one CDR3 protein and shows their most common DNA and genes. In this record, the V and J calls reflect TCRdb's handling and not the investigators' own analysis. Within this sample are approximately 490,000 distinct CDR3 sequences, with around 15% of them counted one time only. 12% of the sample lies in the top ten.

This clonotype came up many times. Its antigen target is currently unknown. Qualities for individual bases were not recorded, and no much larger clone is one base off. V ends up 2 bases short and J 5 bases short, with an unmatched junction base count of 9. The CDR3 covers 15 residues, taking in both the cysteine and the phenylalanine. The retained sequence is limited to the CDR3, 45 bases, with the frame set at the first base. CDR1 and CDR2 are drawn from the germline V gene: SGHAT, FQNNGV. This specimen's time point label, interpreted: newly diagnosed GD, antithyroid drugs for less than 3 months. RNA was extracted from PBMCs in TRIzol for both TCR sequencing and RNA sequencing. The diagnosis of Graves' disease followed American Thyroid Association guidelines. Patients for the study were recruited at an endocrinology department in Xi'an, China. Each patient gave approximately 10 milliliters of peripheral blood, collected in an EDTA anticoagulant tube. Ficoll Paque Plus density gradient separation was used to isolate PBMCs, and no further T cell sorting was performed. RNA quality was checked with an Agilent 2100 Bioanalyzer and agarose gel, and concentration with a NanoDrop 2000.

The sample was also reused in another study, on T cells in Graves' hyperthyroidism and ophthalmopathy. From the second report: Stable Graves' hyperthyroidism was defined as the absence of progression to ophthalmopathy over 18 months of follow-up. The hyperthyroidism patients were between 18 and 65 years old and newly diagnosed, with a disease duration of less than 2 months. Exclusion was applied to patients with uncontrolled infections, other autoimmune diseases, pregnancy or lactation. Diagnoses were established on the basis of clinical symptoms, serum thyroxine and TRAb, thyroid ultrasound, and orbital computed tomography. The TCR CDR3 was subjected to a first round of RT-PCR using the HTBI primer set and the Qiagen OneStep RT-PCR kit. Most expanded thyroid clonotypes (frequency above 0.001) were also detected in blood, a finding suggesting that blood repertoires may reflect thyroid immune responses. Ophthalmopathy was separated from stable hyperthyroidism by a 13 V-J signature model, with 85% to 90% sensitivity and about 81% specificity obtained in cross-validation and 80%/75% obtained in testing. In validation, the model predicted progression to ophthalmopathy with over 60% sensitivity and approximately 78% specificity, a median of about 6.7 months before onset. A discovery cohort of about 100 patients, about 44 with Graves' ophthalmopathy and 55 to 60 with stable Graves' hyperthyroidism, was used to find distinguishing TCR V-J signatures. Prospective prediction of ophthalmopathy was tested in an independent validation cohort consisting of some 19 hyperthyroidism patients and more than 15 patients who later progressed to ophthalmopathy. The approximately 97 discovery patients were randomly divided into training and test sets at a 7:3 ratio. In more than five Graves' hyperthyroidism patients, the study also compared T-cell repertoires from thyroid tissue with T-cell repertoires from blood. Once sampling was done, hyperthyroidism patients were given methimazole at a starting dose of 30 mg daily, whereas ophthalmopathy patients were given high-dose intravenous methylprednisolone. A second multiplex PCR round built the libraries, followed by size selection and purification. Paired-end sequencing of the libraries was performed with 100 bp reads on an Illumina HiSeq2000. SOAPnuke was used to process the raw data, throwing out any read that contained adapters or uncalled bases, had a mean Phred below 15, or lacked an exact constant-primer or identifier match. COPE v1.2.5 was used to merge high-quality paired reads, and clonotypes were defined as unique nucleotide sequences. MiTCR v1.1 was used to align the clonotypes against IMGT TRBV, TRBD and TRBJ reference segments. The analysis included only V-J combinations with a frequency above 0.0001, which together covered approximately 99% of the repertoires. A TCS score was defined as the ratio of F50 (clonal expansion) to E x V (chaos), with BLOSUM62-based TCRdist applied between CDR3 peptides within each V-J. Welch's t-statistics and random forest reduced 500 to 550 V-J features to 13, which were used in a naive Bayes classifier (R e1071). Sample size was not statistically predetermined, and investigators were not blinded to group allocation. According to the paper, TCR Vbeta CDR3 sequencing was carried out on 120 to 150 peripheral blood samples, which came from fewer than 50 ophthalmopathy, under 80 hyperthyroidism and approximately 17 progressor patients.

The V and J segments used are TRBV11-2 and TRBJ2-7, and TRBD1 matches 7 of the central bases. The TCR sequence derives from a middle-aged man with Graves disease. Donor details come from another sample of the same person, matched by shared clones. The sequencing used peripheral blood mononuclear cells (PBMCs), collected at new diagnosis, from a patient treated with antithyroid drugs. The DNA sequence reads TGTGCCAGCAGCTTAAGAGGGGGCTACCGAAACGAGCAGTACTTC. Its protein product is CASSLRGGYRNEQYF.